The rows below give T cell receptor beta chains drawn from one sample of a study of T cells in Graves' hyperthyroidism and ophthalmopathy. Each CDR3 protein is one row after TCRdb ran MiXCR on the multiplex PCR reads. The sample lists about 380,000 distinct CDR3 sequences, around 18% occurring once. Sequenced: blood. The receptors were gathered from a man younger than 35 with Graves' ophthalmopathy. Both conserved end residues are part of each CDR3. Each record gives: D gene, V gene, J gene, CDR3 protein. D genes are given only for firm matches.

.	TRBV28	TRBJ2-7	CASKASHRYEQYF
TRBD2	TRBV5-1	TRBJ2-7	CASTSGGGMTYEQYF
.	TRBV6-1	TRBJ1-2	CASSEQTNTINYGYTF
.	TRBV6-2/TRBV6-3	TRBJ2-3	CASSRSGTGLYF
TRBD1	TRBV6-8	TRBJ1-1	CASRREGAMNTEAFF
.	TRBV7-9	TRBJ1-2	CASSLDRSGWAF
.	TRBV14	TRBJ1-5	CASSQEMAVLNQPQHF
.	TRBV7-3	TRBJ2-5	CASSLMGDQETQYF
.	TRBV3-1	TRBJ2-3	CASSAQGGTQYF
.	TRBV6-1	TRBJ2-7	CASSEVAAREQYF
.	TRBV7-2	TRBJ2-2	CASSLTWGAPNTGELFF
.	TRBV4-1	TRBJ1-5	CASSQPGNQPQHF
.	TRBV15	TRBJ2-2	CATSRGGPLNTGELFF
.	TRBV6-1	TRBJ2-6	CASSSLVGVAGANVLTF
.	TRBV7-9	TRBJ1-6	CASSLTRGSPLHF
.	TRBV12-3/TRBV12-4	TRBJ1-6	CASSLTENNSPLHF
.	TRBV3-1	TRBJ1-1	CASSRGTLNTEAFF
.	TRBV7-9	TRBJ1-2	CASSSIPEGSYTF
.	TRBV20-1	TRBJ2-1	CSARDSGPSYNEQFF
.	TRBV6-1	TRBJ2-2	CASSPGGDGELFF
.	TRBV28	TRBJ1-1	CASSLGHPFPEAFF
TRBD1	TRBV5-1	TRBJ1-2	CASSPGQGSGGYTF
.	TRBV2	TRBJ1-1	CASSEARVEAFF
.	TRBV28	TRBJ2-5	CASSTSPDQETQYF
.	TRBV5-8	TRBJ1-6	CASSLVGSPLHF
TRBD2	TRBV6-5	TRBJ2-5	CASSYWGGGRETQYF
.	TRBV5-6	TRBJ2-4	CASSLREAKNIQYF
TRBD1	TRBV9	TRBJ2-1	CASSGWTGNEQFF
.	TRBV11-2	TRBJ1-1	CASSFNSEAFF
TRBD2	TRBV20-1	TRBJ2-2	CSARGGQKNTGELFF
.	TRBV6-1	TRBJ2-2	CASKVVEAPTGELFF